This T cell receptor (beta chain) was retrieved from a study of cytomegalovirus exposure and HLA in healthy donors. Study outcomes and limitations: The authors confirmed in vitro that a few CMV-associated chains were specific for CMV antigens. One later analysis, an examination of the 100 to 150 validation repertoires, found that first-cohort TCR clusters tended to co-occur in them. Reports credit the classifier with highly specific, highly sensitive diagnosis of cytomegalovirus status.

This CDR3 contains 15 residues. V lost 0 bases to trimming and J lost 6 bases; unmatched junction nucleotides: 4. The germline V gene has CDR1 KGHSH and CDR2 LQKENI. With respect to this clone: The antigen is unknown.

Clones were read by immunoSEQ multiplex PCR, and TCRdb kept only the in-frame ones, dropping some. The data contain about 110,000 clones, 85% to 90% of them singletons. The receptor was derived from a woman aged 25 to 39 in good health and CMV-seropositive. Source material: PBMCs. The chain recombines TRBV18 with TRBJ2-3; 9 nucleotides line up with TRBD2. This CDR3 is CASSPPGLAGDTQYF. The CDR3 DNA is TGTGCCAGCTCACCACCGGGGCTAGCGGGGGATACGCAGTATTTT. The full variable domain, with the rest looked up from reference TRBV18 and TRBJ2-3, is NAGVMQNPRHLVRRRGQEARLRCSPMKGHSHVYWYRQLPEEGLKFMVYLQKENIIDESGMPKERFSAEFPKEGPSILRIQQVVRGDSAAYFCASSPPGLAGDTQYFGPGTRLTVL.